The 9 T cell receptor beta chains below were found in one sample sequenced in a study of blood T cells in healthy people across ages. A J-beta primer mix and a sample-barcoded 5' primer were used in a second PCR of about 6 to 12 cycles. TCRdb re-called the 5' RACE reads through MiXCR, storing one row per CDR3 protein. The sample includes about 680,000 distinct CDR3 sequences, around half of them seen just once. Material for sequencing was blood. The receptor set was obtained from a woman aged 55-69 years in good health.

This clonotype was picked up a small number of times. The CDR3 protein is CAARGGIPDTQYF. CDR3 DNA sequence: TGTGCCGCCCGAGGCGGGATCCCAGATACGCAGTATTTT. The chain couples TRBV10-3 to TRBJ2-3, with D tentatively TRBD2 (6 bases). V was pared by 11 bases and J by 4 bases, with 16 bases between. Germline CDR1 is ENHRY and CDR2 is SYGVKD. This CDR3 region has 13 residues.

The genes are TRBV11-2 and TRBJ2-7; no firm D call. The length of the CDR3 is 14 residues. CDR1 and CDR2 from the germline V gene are SGHAT and FQNNGV. V was pared by 5 bases and J by 3 bases, with 14 bases between. Written as DNA, the CDR3 is TGTGCCAGCAGCCCAGAGATAGTCCGCTACGAGCAGTACTTC. It encodes CASSPEIVRYEQYF.

This rearrangement joins TRBV6-1 to TRBJ2-3; the D gene could be TRBD1 or TRBD2 (6 bases each). Per germline, CDR1 MNHNS and CDR2 SASEGT. CDR3 size: 18 residues. Trimming took 6 bases from V and 2 from J, leaving 24 bases between them. The CDR3 is CASSPQGSRGVTTDTQYF. In nucleotides, the CDR3 is TGTGCCAGCAGCCCCCAGGGGTCGCGGGGAGTCACCACAGATACGCAGTATTTT.

The V gene is TRBV6-5, the J gene TRBJ2-4; D not certain. The J call is in doubt because the DNA end fits TRBJ2-7 better. This CDR3 is 13 amino acids long. CDR1 and CDR2 from the germline V gene are MNHEY and SVGAGI. This CDR3 is CASSGRQFYEQYF. In DNA, the CDR3 is TGTGCCAGCAGTGGCCGACAATTTTACGAGCAGTACTTC.

The V and J genes are TRBV4-3 and TRBJ1-1; 9 bases are a match to TRBD1. The CDR3 length is 14 residues. Germline assignment: CDR1 LGHNA and CDR2 YSLEER. Trimming took 0 bases from V and 9 from J; bases not matched to a gene: 5. CDR3 DNA: TGCGCCAGCAGCCAAGAGCTACAGGGGGCGCAAGCTTTCTTT. This sequence encodes CASSQELQGAQAFF.

This clonotype was detected only a few times. The chain uses TRBV6-1 and TRBJ2-7; tentative D call: TRBD2 (6 bases). The germline V gene encodes CDR1 MNHNS and CDR2 SASEGT. This CDR3 is built from 16 residues. V dropped 5 bases and J dropped 1 base, with 18 bases sitting between them. The CDR3 is CASSKSLASASYEQYF. Written as DNA, the CDR3 is TGTGCCAGCAGTAAATCCCTAGCGTCTGCTTCCTACGAGCAGTACTTC.

This clonotype was counted only a few times. V and J are TRBV27 and TRBJ2-7; no reliable D call. V lost 10 bases, J lost 0 bases, and 13 bases lay in between. Germline CDR1 and CDR2: MNHEY and SMNVEV (reference sequence). The CDR3 is made up of 13 amino acids. The CDR3 protein is CATTDINSYEQYF. The CDR3 nucleotides read TGTGCCACAACCGACATAAACTCCTACGAGCAGTACTTC.

As regards this clonotype: Given a much more abundant clone one base away, this may be a read error. The chain is built from TRBV20-1 and TRBJ2-1; 10 bases agree with TRBD2. The CDR3 spans 18 residues. In germline, CDR1 is DFQATT, CDR2 SNEGSKA (reference sequence). The CDR3 loop reads CSAGDLERLAGDFNEQFF. The CDR3 nucleotides are TGCAGTGCTGGAGATTTAGAGAGGCTAGCGGGAGATTTCAATGAGCAGTTCTTC.

The chain uses TRBV20-1 and TRBJ2-1, with 9 bases matching TRBD2. V was pared by 5 bases and J by 3 bases, with 5 bases of the junction left unmatched. CDR3 length equals 14 residues. Per the germline V gene, CDR1 is DFQATT and CDR2 is SNEGSKA (reference sequence). CDR3 sequence (DNA): TGCAGTGCTCTTAGCGGGAGTGACTACAATGAGCAGTTCTTC. It specifies CSALSGSDYNEQFF.